These T cell receptor beta chains were read from a single sample in a study of CD8+CD57+ T cells in acquired aplastic anemia. Via MiXCR, TCRdb re-called the reads, giving one row per CDR3 protein. Here the sample spans approximately 300,000 distinct CDR3 sequences, approximately 60% being singletons. The sequenced material came from sorted CD4+, CD8+, or CD8+CD57+ T cells (not recorded which) from PBMCs. The receptors here all came from a human donor with aplastic anemia. CDR3s include the opening cysteine and the closing phenylalanine or tryptophan. Each record gives: CDR3 protein, CDR3 DNA, V gene, J gene, clone size, D gene. The D gene is left open where the match is weak. The size field is filled for only some rows; it gives once, few, many or a size class.

CDR3aa: CASSFEGSARSSGYTF; CDR3nt: TGTGCCAGCAGCTTCGAAGGGAGCGCGAGGAGTTCTGGCTACACCTTC; v_gene: TRBV7-8; j_gene: TRBJ1-2; abundance: many; d_gene: .
CDR3aa: CASRHTSGSTDTQYF; CDR3nt: TGTGCCAGCAGGCACACTAGCGGGAGCACAGATACGCAGTATTTT; v_gene: TRBV9; j_gene: TRBJ2-3; abundance: .; d_gene: TRBD2
CDR3aa: CASSVTGGETQYF; CDR3nt: TGTGCCAGTAGTGTTACAGGGGGAGAGACCCAGTACTTC; v_gene: TRBV19; j_gene: TRBJ2-5; abundance: few; d_gene: TRBD1
CDR3aa: CASSPVLGRELTDTQYF; CDR3nt: TGTGCCAGCAGCCCAGTGTTAGGAAGGGAGCTCACAGATACGCAGTATTTT; v_gene: TRBV7-2; j_gene: TRBJ2-3; abundance: .; d_gene: .
CDR3aa: CSAPGPGGNTEAFF; CDR3nt: TGCAGTGCTCCTGGGCCAGGAGGAAACACTGAAGCTTTCTTT; v_gene: TRBV20-1; j_gene: TRBJ1-1; abundance: few; d_gene: .
CDR3aa: CSAKGGGYYNSPLHF; CDR3nt: TGCAGTGCTAAGGGGGGAGGCTACTATAATTCACCCCTCCACTTT; v_gene: TRBV20-1; j_gene: TRBJ1-6; abundance: .; d_gene: .
CDR3aa: CSAKTGGVEDGYTF; CDR3nt: TGCAGTGCTAAGACAGGGGGCGTCGAGGATGGCTACACCTTC; v_gene: TRBV20-1; j_gene: TRBJ1-2; abundance: .; d_gene: TRBD1
CDR3aa: CASSGPDGEYEQYF; CDR3nt: TGTGCCAGCAGCGGGCCAGACGGGGAATACGAGCAGTACTTC; v_gene: TRBV5-6; j_gene: TRBJ2-7; abundance: .; d_gene: .
CDR3aa: CASSLPGGTQYF; CDR3nt: TGTGCCAGCAGCTTACCCGGCGGGACCCAGTACTTC; v_gene: TRBV7-2; j_gene: TRBJ2-5; abundance: .; d_gene: .
CDR3aa: CASSAGARGGKDEQFF; CDR3nt: TGTGCCAGCAGTGCAGGCGCGCGGGGGGGCAAGGATGAGCAGTTCTTC; v_gene: TRBV7-8; j_gene: TRBJ2-1; abundance: .; d_gene: TRBD2
CDR3aa: CASSESRAIYNEQFF; CDR3nt: TGTGCCAGCAGTGAATCTAGAGCTATATACAATGAGCAGTTCTTC; v_gene: TRBV25-1; j_gene: TRBJ2-1; abundance: .; d_gene: .
CDR3aa: CSAQRTSGETDTQYF; CDR3nt: TGCAGTGCCCAAAGGACTAGCGGGGAAACAGATACGCAGTATTTT; v_gene: TRBV20-1; j_gene: TRBJ2-3; abundance: few; d_gene: TRBD2
CDR3aa: CASSLGRTSGVSYEQYF; CDR3nt: TGTGCCAGCAGCTTAGGGAGGACTAGCGGAGTCTCCTACGAGCAGTACTTC; v_gene: TRBV11-3; j_gene: TRBJ2-7; abundance: .; d_gene: TRBD2
CDR3aa: CASSYTRTDTQYF; CDR3nt: TGTGCCAGCAGTTACACTAGGACAGATACGCAGTATTTT; v_gene: TRBV6-5; j_gene: TRBJ2-3; abundance: many; d_gene: .
CDR3aa: CATTPGGGVTEAFF; CDR3nt: TGTGCCACCACCCCAGGAGGGGGCGTCACTGAAGCTTTCTTT; v_gene: TRBV7-9; j_gene: TRBJ1-1; abundance: .; d_gene: TRBD1
CDR3aa: CASSQKKTHTRTSGTGELFF; CDR3nt: TGTGCCAGCAGCCAAAAGAAGACTCACACCCGGACTAGCGGCACCGGGGAGCTGTTTTTT; v_gene: TRBV7-4; j_gene: TRBJ2-2; abundance: .; d_gene: TRBD2
CDR3aa: CASRTRPGTDVSNEQFF; CDR3nt: TGTGCCAGCAGGACGAGACCCGGGACCGATGTGAGCAATGAGCAGTTCTTC; v_gene: TRBV2; j_gene: TRBJ2-1; abundance: few; d_gene: .
CDR3aa: CATSAGIGFGYTF; CDR3nt: TGTGCCACCTCAGCGGGGATTGGGTTTGGCTACACCTTC; v_gene: TRBV15; j_gene: TRBJ1-2; abundance: .; d_gene: .
CDR3aa: CASRGDRGSHEQYF; CDR3nt: TGTGCCAGCAGGGGGGACAGGGGATCCCACGAGCAGTACTTC; v_gene: TRBV2; j_gene: TRBJ2-7; abundance: few; d_gene: TRBD1
CDR3aa: CASRAKSGLGYTF; CDR3nt: TGTGCCAGCAGGGCGAAGTCGGGGCTCGGCTACACCTTC; v_gene: TRBV7-9; j_gene: TRBJ1-2; abundance: few; d_gene: .
CDR3aa: CASSVSGGGDGYQETQYF; CDR3nt: TGTGCCAGCAGCGTTAGCGGGGGGGGAGATGGGTACCAAGAGACCCAGTACTTC; v_gene: TRBV9; j_gene: TRBJ2-5; abundance: many; d_gene: TRBD2
CDR3aa: CSANRGTTGGYTF; CDR3nt: TGCAGTGCTAACAGGGGGACAACCGGGGGCTACACCTTC; v_gene: TRBV20-1; j_gene: TRBJ1-2; abundance: .; d_gene: TRBD1
CDR3aa: CATSEQTEVGSGNTIYF; CDR3nt: TGTGCCACCAGTGAGCAGACAGAGGTGGGCTCTGGAAACACCATATATTTT; v_gene: TRBV24-1; j_gene: TRBJ1-3; abundance: many; d_gene: .
CDR3aa: CSAGGTGGDTQYF; CDR3nt: TGCAGTGCAGGGGGTACAGGAGGAGATACGCAGTATTTT; v_gene: TRBV20-1; j_gene: TRBJ2-3; abundance: .; d_gene: .
CDR3aa: CASKTGPTGEQYF; CDR3nt: TGTGCCTCAAAGACAGGGCCGACTGGGGAGCAGTACTTC; v_gene: TRBV10-3; j_gene: TRBJ2-7; abundance: many; d_gene: TRBD1
CDR3aa: CATGVGSPLHF; CDR3nt: TGTGCCACCGGAGTGGGTTCACCCCTCCACTTT; v_gene: TRBV6-5; j_gene: TRBJ1-6; abundance: .; d_gene: .
CDR3aa: CSASGSGQGPNYGYTF; CDR3nt: TGCAGTGCTAGTGGATCGGGCCAGGGGCCTAACTATGGCTACACCTTC; v_gene: TRBV20-1; j_gene: TRBJ1-2; abundance: .; d_gene: .
CDR3aa: CAIIQDPLGSRSGANVLTF; CDR3nt: TGTGCCATCATTCAGGACCCCTTGGGGAGCCGCTCTGGGGCCAACGTCCTGACTTTC; v_gene: TRBV10-3; j_gene: TRBJ2-6; abundance: many; d_gene: .
CDR3aa: CSANRGPSEQYF; CDR3nt: TGCAGCGCCAATAGGGGCCCCTCCGAGCAGTACTTC; v_gene: TRBV29-1; j_gene: TRBJ2-7; abundance: .; d_gene: .
CDR3aa: CASLEVGYNYGYTF; CDR3nt: TGTGCCAGCCTGGAGGTGGGTTATAACTATGGCTACACCTTC; v_gene: TRBV2; j_gene: TRBJ1-2; abundance: .; d_gene: .
CDR3aa: CASSQGQLNEKLFF; CDR3nt: TGTGCCAGCAGCCAGGGACAGCTTAATGAAAAACTGTTTTTT; v_gene: TRBV7-9; j_gene: TRBJ1-4; abundance: many; d_gene: TRBD1
CDR3aa: CASSPLGGSYEQYF; CDR3nt: TGTGCCAGCAGCCCCCTGGGCGGTTCCTACGAGCAGTACTTC; v_gene: TRBV11-2; j_gene: TRBJ2-7; abundance: .; d_gene: .
CDR3aa: CATSIHRVVETQYF; CDR3nt: TGTGCCACCAGCATCCACAGGGTTGTAGAGACCCAGTACTTC; v_gene: TRBV15; j_gene: TRBJ2-5; abundance: once; d_gene: .
CDR3aa: CASSLPGSGEQFF; CDR3nt: TGTGCCAGCAGCTTACCGGGCTCGGGGGAGCAGTTCTTC; v_gene: TRBV7-9; j_gene: TRBJ2-1; abundance: many; d_gene: .
CDR3aa: CATSASGGTYEQYF; CDR3nt: TGTGCCACCAGTGCTAGCGGGGGGACCTACGAGCAGTACTTC; v_gene: TRBV24-1; j_gene: TRBJ2-7; abundance: .; d_gene: TRBD2
CDR3aa: CASSSPARGRTGELFF; CDR3nt: TGTGCCAGCAGCTCGCCCGCGCGGGGGAGAACCGGGGAGCTGTTTTTT; v_gene: TRBV6-2/TRBV6-3; j_gene: TRBJ2-2; abundance: .; d_gene: TRBD2
CDR3aa: CATSRGQGHMSNQPQHF; CDR3nt: TGTGCCACCAGCAGAGGGCAGGGACATATGAGCAATCAGCCCCAGCATTTT; v_gene: TRBV15; j_gene: TRBJ1-5; abundance: .; d_gene: .
CDR3aa: CSARHFTEASNQPQHF; CDR3nt: TGCAGTGCTAGACACTTCACTGAAGCTAGCAATCAGCCCCAGCACTTT; v_gene: TRBV20-1; j_gene: TRBJ1-5; abundance: .; d_gene: .
CDR3aa: CASSLAPGAGNTIYF; CDR3nt: TGTGCCAGCAGCTTAGCCCCAGGTGCAGGAAACACCATATATTTT; v_gene: TRBV7-2; j_gene: TRBJ1-3; abundance: few; d_gene: .
CDR3aa: CASSEWQVLGSPLHF; CDR3nt: TGTGCCAGCAGTGAATGGCAGGTACTAGGTTCACCCCTCCACTTT; v_gene: TRBV25-1; j_gene: TRBJ1-6; abundance: .; d_gene: .
CDR3aa: CATRGAAETQYF; CDR3nt: TGTGCCACCAGGGGGGCAGCGGAGACCCAGTACTTC; v_gene: TRBV15; j_gene: TRBJ2-5; abundance: few; d_gene: .